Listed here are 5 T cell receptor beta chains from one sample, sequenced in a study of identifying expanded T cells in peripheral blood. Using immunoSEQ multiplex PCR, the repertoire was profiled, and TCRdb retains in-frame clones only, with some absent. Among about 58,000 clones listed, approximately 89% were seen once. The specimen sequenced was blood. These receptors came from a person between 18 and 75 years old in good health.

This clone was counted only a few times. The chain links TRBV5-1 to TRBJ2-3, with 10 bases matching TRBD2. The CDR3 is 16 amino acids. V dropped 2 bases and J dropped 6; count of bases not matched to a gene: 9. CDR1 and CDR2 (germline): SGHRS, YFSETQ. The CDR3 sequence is CASSFGIAGGGDTQYF. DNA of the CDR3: TGCGCCAGCAGCTTCGGGATAGCGGGGGGCGGCGATACGCAGTATTTT.

The CDR3 nucleotides are TGTGCCAGCAGTTCACACGCCACGGGAAACACTGAAGCTTTCTTT. This gives the protein CASSSHATGNTEAFF. This rearrangement joins TRBV28 to TRBJ1-1; no firm D call. CDR3 size: 15 residues. CDR1 and CDR2 (germline): MDHEN, SYDVKM. Trimming pared 4 bases from V and 2 bases from J, leaving 14 bases between.

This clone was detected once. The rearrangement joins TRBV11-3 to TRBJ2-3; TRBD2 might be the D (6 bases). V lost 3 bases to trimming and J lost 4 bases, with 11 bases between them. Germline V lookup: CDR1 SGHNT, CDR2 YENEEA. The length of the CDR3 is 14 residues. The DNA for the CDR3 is TGTGCCAGCAGCTTGTATGGGGACTCAGATACGCAGTATTTT. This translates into CASSLYGDSDTQYF.

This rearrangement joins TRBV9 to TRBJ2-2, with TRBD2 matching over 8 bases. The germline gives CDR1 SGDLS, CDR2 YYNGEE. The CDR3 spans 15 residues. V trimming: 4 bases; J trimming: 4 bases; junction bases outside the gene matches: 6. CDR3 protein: CASSLLAGRTGELFF. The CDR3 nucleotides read TGTGCCAGCAGCCTTTTAGCGGGACGCACCGGGGAGCTGTTTTTT.

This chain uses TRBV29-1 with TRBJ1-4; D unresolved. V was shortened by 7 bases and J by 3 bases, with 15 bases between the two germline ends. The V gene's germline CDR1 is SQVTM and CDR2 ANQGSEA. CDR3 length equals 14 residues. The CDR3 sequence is CSAQVLGANEKLFF. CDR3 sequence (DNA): TGCAGCGCCCAGGTCCTGGGAGCTAATGAAAAACTGTTTTTT. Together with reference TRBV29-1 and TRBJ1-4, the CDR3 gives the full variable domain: SAVISQKPSRDICQRGTSLTIQCQVDSQVTMMFWYRQQPGQSLTLIATANQGSEATYESGFVIDKFPISRPNLTFSTLTVSNMSPEDSSIYLCSAQVLGANEKLFFGSGTQLSVL.